The source of this T cell receptor beta chain is a study of T cell repertoires in cytomegalovirus infection. The wider study: It was recently identified HLA-C-restricted and well-studied HLA-B-restricted CMV epitopes that the study used. Signatures in public TCR beta sequences pointed to both CMV infection and matching HLA type. Broader study findings: The ex vivo response was dominated by HLA-C-restricted CMV-specific TCR beta clonotypes.

TCRdb independently ran MiXCR on the reads; one entry per CDR3 protein. This table holds 380,000 or so distinct CDR3 sequences, about a third found once. This CDR3 region has 16 residues. V was trimmed by 4 bases and J by 5 bases, leaving 24 bases between them. The germline gives CDR1 DFQATT, CDR2 SNEGSKA (reference sequence). To note about this clonotype: Its matching antigen is unknown.

This sequence originates from a human donor in good health (CMV status not recorded). Some clones in this sample may be carry-over from other donors' samples. The chain employs TRBV20-1 and TRBJ2-7; the D gene could be TRBD1 or TRBD2 (6 bases each). The specimen was cultured PBMCs, collected from culture after CMV antigen stimulation. The CDR3 spells CSAIGRGQVSRDEQYF. In nucleotides, the CDR3 is TGCAGTGCTATAGGTCGGGGGCAAGTGAGCCGGGACGAGCAGTACTTC.